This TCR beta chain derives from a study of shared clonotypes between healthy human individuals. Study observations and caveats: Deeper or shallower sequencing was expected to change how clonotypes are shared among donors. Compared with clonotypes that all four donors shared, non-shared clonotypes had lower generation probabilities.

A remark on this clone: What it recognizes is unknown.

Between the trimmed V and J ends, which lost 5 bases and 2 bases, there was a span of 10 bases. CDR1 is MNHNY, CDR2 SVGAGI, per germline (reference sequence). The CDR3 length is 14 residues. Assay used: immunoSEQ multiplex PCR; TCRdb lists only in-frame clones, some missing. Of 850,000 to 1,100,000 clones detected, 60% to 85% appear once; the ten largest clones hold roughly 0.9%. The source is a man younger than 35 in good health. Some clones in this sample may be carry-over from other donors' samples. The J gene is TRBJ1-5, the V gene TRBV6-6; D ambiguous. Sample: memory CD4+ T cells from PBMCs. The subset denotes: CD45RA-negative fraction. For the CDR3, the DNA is TGTGCCAGCAGTGGGGTGGGCGGCAATCAGCCCCAGCATTTT. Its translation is CASSGVGGNQPQHF.